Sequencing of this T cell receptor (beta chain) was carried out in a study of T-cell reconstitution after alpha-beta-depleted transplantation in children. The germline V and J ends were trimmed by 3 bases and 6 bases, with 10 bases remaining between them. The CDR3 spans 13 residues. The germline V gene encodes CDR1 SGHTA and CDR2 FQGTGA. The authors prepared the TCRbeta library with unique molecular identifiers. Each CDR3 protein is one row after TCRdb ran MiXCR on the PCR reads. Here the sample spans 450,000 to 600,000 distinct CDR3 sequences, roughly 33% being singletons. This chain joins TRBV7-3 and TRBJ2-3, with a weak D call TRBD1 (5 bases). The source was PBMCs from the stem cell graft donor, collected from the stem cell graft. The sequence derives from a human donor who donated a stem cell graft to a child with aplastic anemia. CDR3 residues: CASSLPGFDTQYF. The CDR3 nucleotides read TGTGCCAGCAGCTTGCCAGGGTTTGATACGCAGTATTTT. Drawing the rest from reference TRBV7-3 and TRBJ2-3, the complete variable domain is GAGVSQTPSNKVTEKGKYVELRCDPISGHTALYWYRQSLGQGPEFLIYFQGTGAADDSGLPNDRFFAVRPEGSVSTLKIQRTERGDSAVYLCASSLPGFDTQYFGPGTRLTVL.